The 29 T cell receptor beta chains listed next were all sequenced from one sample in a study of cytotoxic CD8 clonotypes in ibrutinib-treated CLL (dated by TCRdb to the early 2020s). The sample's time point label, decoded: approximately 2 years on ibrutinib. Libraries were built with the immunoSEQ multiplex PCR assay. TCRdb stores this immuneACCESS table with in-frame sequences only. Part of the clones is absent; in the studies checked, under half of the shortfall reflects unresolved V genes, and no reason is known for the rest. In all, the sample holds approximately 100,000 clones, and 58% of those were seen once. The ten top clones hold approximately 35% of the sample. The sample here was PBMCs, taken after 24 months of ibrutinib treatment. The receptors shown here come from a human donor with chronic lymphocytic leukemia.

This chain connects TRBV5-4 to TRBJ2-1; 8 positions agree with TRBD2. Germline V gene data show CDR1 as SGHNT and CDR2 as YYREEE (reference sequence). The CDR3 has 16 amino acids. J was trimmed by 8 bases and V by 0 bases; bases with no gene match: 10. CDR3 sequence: CASSLAGSGASYEQFF. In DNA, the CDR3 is TGTGCCAGCAGCTTGGCCGGTAGCGGGGCTAGCTATGAGCAGTTCTTC.

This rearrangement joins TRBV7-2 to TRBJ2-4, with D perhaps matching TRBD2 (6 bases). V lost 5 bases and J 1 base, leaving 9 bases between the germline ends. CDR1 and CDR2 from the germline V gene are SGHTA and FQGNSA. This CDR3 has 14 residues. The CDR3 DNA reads TGTGCCAGCAGCCCGACTAGGGCCAAAAACATTCAGTACTTC. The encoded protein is CASSPTRAKNIQYF.

The CDR3 loop reads CASSISSGGAWETQYF. CDR3 nucleotide sequence: TGTGCCAGTAGTATATCTAGCGGGGGGGCCTGGGAGACCCAGTACTTC. The chain has TRBV19 and TRBJ2-5, with 12 nucleotides matching TRBD2. V lost 2 bases to trimming and J lost 5 bases; unmatched junction nucleotides: 6. Germline CDR1 LNHDA, CDR2 SQIVND (reference sequence). This CDR3 is 16 amino acids long.

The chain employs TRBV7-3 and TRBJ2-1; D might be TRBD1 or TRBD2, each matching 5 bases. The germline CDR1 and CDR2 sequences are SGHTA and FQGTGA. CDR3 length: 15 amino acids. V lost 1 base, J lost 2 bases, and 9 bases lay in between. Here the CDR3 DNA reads TGTGCCAGCAGCTTAATGACGGGGCCCTACAATGAGCAGTTCTTC. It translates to CASSLMTGPYNEQFF.

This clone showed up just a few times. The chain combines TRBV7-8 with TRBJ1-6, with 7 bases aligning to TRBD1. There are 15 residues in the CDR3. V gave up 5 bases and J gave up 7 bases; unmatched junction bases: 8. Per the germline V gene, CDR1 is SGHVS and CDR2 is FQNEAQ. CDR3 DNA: TGTGCCAGCAGCCCGAGGGGACAGAGCAATTCACCCCTCCACTTT. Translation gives CASSPRGQSNSPLHF.

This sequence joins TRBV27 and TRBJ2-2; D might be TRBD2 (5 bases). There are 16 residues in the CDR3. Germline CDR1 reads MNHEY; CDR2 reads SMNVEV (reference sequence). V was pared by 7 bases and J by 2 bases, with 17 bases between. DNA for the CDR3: TGTGCCAGCACCTCTGGAGGCAGCCTTAACACCGGGGAGCTGTTTTTT. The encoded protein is CASTSGGSLNTGELFF.

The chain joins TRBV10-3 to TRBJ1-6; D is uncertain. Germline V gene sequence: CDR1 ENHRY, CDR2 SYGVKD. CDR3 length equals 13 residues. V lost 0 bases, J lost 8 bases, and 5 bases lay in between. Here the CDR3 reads CAISESSDSPLHF. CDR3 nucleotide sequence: TGTGCCATCAGTGAGTCAAGCGATTCACCCCTCCACTTT.

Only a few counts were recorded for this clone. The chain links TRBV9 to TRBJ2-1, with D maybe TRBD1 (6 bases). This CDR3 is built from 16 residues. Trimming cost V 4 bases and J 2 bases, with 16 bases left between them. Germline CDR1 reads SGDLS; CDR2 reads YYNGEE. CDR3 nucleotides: TGTGCCAGCAGCAAAAGGGACACCGAACCCTACAATGAGCAGTTCTTC. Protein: CASSKRDTEPYNEQFF.

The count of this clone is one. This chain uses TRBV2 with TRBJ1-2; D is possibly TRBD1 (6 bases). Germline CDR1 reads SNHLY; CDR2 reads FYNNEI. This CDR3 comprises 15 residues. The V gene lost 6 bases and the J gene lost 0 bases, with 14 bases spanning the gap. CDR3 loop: CASRSEGGTNYGYTF. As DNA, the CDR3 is TGTGCCAGCAGGTCCGAAGGGGGGACTAACTATGGCTACACCTTC.

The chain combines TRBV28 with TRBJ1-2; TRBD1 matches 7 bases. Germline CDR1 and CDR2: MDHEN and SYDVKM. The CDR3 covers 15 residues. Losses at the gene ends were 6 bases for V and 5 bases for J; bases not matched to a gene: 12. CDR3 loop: CASSLPQTGPYGYTF. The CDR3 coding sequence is TGTGCCAGCAGCCTCCCCCAGACAGGGCCGTATGGCTACACCTTC.

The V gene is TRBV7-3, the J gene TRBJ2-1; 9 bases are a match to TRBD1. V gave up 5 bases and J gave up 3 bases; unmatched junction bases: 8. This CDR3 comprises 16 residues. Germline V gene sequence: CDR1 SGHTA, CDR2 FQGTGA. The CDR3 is CASSNEQGANYNEQFF. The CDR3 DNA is TGTGCCAGCAGCAACGAACAGGGGGCAAACTACAATGAGCAGTTCTTC.

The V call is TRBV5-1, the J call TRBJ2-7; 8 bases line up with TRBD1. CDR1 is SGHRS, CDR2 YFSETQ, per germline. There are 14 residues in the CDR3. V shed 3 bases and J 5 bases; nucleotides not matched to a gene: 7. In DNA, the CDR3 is TGCGCCAGCAGCTCGGGACAGGACCCCAACGAGCAGTACTTC. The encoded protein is CASSSGQDPNEQYF.

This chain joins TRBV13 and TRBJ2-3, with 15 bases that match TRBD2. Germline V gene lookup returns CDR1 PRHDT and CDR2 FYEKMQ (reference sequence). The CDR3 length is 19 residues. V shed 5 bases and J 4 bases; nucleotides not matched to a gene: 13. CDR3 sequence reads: CASSPSGLAGGPGADTQYF. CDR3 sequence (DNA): TGTGCCAGCAGCCCTTCCGGACTAGCGGGGGGGCCGGGCGCAGATACGCAGTATTTT. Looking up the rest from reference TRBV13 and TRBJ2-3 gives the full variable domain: AAGVIQSPRHLIKEKRETATLKCYPIPRHDTVYWYQQGPGQDPQFLISFYEKMQSDKGSIPDRFSAQQFSDYHSELNMSSLELGDSALYFCASSPSGLAGGPGADTQYFGPGTRLTVL.

The CDR3 sequence: CASSVGQYEQFF. The CDR3 coding sequence is TGTGCCAGCAGCGTAGGTCAGTATGAGCAGTTCTTC. The genes are TRBV9 and TRBJ2-1, with no clear D. CDR3 size: 12 residues. Germline V lookup: CDR1 SGDLS, CDR2 YYNGEE. V lost 0 bases to trimming and J lost 8 bases, with 6 bases between them.

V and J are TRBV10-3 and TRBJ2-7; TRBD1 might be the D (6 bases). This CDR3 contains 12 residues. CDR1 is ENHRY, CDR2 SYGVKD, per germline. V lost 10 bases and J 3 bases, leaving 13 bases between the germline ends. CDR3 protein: CATALQGYEQYF. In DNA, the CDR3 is TGTGCCACCGCCTTACAGGGCTACGAGCAGTACTTC.

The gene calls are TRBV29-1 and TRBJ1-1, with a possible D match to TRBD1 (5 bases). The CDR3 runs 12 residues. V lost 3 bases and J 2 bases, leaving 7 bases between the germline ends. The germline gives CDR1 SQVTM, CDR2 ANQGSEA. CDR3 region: CSVEGRNTEAFF. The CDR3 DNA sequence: TGCAGCGTTGAGGGACGCAACACTGAAGCTTTCTTT.

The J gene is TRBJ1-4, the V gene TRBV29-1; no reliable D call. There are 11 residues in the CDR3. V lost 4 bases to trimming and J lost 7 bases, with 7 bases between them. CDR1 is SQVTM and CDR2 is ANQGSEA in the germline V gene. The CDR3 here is CSVGPFEKLFF. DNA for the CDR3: TGCAGCGTTGGGCCTTTTGAAAAACTGTTTTTT.

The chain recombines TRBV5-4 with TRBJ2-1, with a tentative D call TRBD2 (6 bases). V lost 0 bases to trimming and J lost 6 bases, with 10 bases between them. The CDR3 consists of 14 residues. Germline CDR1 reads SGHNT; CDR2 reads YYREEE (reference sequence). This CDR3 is CASSLGDGGNEQFF. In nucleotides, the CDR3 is TGTGCCAGCAGCTTGGGTGACGGGGGCAATGAGCAGTTCTTC. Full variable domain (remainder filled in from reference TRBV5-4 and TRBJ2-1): ETGVTQSPTHLIKTRGQQVTLRCSSQSGHNTVSWYQQALGQGPQFIFQYYREEENGRGNFPPRFSGLQFPNYSSELNVNALELDDSALYLCASSLGDGGNEQFFGPGTRLTVL.

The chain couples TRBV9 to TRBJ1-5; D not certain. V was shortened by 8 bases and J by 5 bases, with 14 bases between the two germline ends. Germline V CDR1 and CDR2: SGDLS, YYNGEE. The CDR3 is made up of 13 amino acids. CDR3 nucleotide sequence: TGTGCCAGTTCAAGGGTATCGGATCAGCCCCAGCATTTT. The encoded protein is CASSRVSDQPQHF. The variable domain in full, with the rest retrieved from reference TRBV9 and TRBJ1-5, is DSGVTQTPKHLITATGQRVTLRCSPRSGDLSVYWYQQSLDQGLQFLIQYYNGEERAKGNILERFSAQQFPDLHSELNLSSLELGDSALYFCASSRVSDQPQHFGDGTRLSIL.

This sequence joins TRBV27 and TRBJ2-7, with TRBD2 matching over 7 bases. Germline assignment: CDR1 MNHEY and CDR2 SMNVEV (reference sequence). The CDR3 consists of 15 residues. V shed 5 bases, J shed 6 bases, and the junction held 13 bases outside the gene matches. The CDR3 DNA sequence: TGTGCCAGCAGTCTTCTGGGGGGGGAGTATGGCGAGCAGTACTTC. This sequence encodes CASSLLGGEYGEQYF.

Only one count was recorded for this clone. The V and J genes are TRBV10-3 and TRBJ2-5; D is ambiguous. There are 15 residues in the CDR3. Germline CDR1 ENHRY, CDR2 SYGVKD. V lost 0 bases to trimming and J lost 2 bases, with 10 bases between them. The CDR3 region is CAISESILKQETQYF. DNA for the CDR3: TGTGCCATCAGTGAGTCGATACTGAAGCAAGAGACCCAGTACTTC.

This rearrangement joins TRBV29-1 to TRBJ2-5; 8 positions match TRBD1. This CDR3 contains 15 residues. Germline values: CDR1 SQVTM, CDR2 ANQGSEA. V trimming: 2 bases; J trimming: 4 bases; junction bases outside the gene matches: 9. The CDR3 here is CSVERQGAIGETQYF. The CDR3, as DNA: TGCAGCGTTGAAAGGCAGGGGGCGATAGGAGAGACCCAGTACTTC.

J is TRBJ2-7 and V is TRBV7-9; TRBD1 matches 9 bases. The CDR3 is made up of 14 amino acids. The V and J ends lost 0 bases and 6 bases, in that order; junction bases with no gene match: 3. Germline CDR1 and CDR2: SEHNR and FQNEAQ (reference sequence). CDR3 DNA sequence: TGTGCCAGCAGCTTAGCGCGGACAGGGGCCGAGCAGTACTTC. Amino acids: CASSLARTGAEQYF.

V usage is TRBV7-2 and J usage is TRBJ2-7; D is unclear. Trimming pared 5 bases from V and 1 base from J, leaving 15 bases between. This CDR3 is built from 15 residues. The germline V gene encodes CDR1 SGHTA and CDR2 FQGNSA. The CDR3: CASSVGPIGSYEQYF. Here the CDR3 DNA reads TGTGCCAGCAGCGTAGGGCCGATCGGGTCCTACGAGCAGTACTTC.

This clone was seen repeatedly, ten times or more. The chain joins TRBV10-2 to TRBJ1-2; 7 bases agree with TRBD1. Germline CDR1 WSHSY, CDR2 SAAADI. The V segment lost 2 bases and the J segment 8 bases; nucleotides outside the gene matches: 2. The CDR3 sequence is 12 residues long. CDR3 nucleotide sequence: TGCGCCAGCAGTGAGCTACAGGGGGGCTACACCTTC. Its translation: CASSELQGGYTF.

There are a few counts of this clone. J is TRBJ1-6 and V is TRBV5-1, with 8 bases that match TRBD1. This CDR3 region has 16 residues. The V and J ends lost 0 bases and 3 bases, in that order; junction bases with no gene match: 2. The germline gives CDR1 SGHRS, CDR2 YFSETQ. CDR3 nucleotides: TGCGCCAGCAGCTTGGGAGACAGGGGCTATAATTCACCCCTCCACTTT. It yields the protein CASSLGDRGYNSPLHF.

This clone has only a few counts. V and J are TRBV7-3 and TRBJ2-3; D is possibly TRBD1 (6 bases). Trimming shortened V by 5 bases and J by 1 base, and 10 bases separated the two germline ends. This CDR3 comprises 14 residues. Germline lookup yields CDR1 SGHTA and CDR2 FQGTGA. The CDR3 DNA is TGTGCCAGCAGCGTGGGGGCCCGCACAGATACGCAGTATTTT. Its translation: CASSVGARTDTQYF.

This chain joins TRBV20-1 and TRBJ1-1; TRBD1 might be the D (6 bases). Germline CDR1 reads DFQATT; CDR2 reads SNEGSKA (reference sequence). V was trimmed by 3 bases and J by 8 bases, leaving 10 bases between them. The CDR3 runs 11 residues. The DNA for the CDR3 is TGCAGTGCTAGCCTCGACAGGGAAGCTTTCTTT. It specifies CSASLDREAFF.

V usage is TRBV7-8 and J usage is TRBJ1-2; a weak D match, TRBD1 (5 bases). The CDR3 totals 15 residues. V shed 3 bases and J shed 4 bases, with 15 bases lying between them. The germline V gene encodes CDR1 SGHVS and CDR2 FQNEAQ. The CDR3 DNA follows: TGTGCCAGCAGCTTCCGAGGGGAAGGGGTCTATGGCTACACCTTC. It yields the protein CASSFRGEGVYGYTF.